The 14 T cell receptor beta chains in this list originate from one sample, sequenced in a study of T cells in Graves' hyperthyroidism and ophthalmopathy. Amplification yielded TCR beta CDR3 regions, with RNA transcripts as the source. The HTBI primer set was used in a first-round RT-PCR of the TCR CDR3. MiXCR, applied by TCRdb to the multiplex PCR reads, yields one record per CDR3 protein. The sample contains 700,000 or so distinct CDR3 sequences, about 14% of which appear only once. The sample consisted of blood. The source of these receptors is a woman aged 50 to 60 with Graves' ophthalmopathy.

In its sample, this clonotype was seen many times. The J gene is TRBJ2-5, the V gene TRBV6-1; 7 bases map to TRBD1. CDR1 MNHNS and CDR2 SASEGT come from the germline V gene. This CDR3 has 14 amino acids. V was clipped by 3 bases and J by 4 bases; unmatched bases: 5. The CDR3 nucleotides are TGTGCCAGCAGTGACATGACAGGGAGAGAGACCCAGTACTTC. Amino acids: CASSDMTGRETQYF.

This clonotype came up many times. This rearrangement joins TRBV11-2 to TRBJ2-1, with 8 bases identical to TRBD2. The CDR3 consists of 15 residues. Germline trimming cut 5 bases from V and 4 bases from J; bases unmatched to any gene: 7. Germline V gives CDR1 SGHAT, CDR2 FQNNGV. The CDR3 sequence is CASSESGSSYNEQFF. CDR3 coding DNA: TGTGCCAGCAGCGAAAGCGGGAGCTCATACAATGAGCAGTTCTTC.

This clonotype was recorded at least ten times. V and J are TRBV28 and TRBJ2-7; TRBD1 matches 7 bases. From germline, CDR1 is MDHEN and CDR2 SYDVKM. The trim removed 7 bases at V and 3 bases at J, leaving 6 bases unmatched. The CDR3 consists of 13 residues. As DNA, the CDR3 is TGTGCCAGCAACGAGGACAGGTACTACGAGCAGTACTTC. This translates into CASNEDRYYEQYF.

This clonotype has at least ten counts. The V and J genes are TRBV3-1 and TRBJ2-7; 9 nucleotides align to TRBD2. V shed 8 bases and J 4 bases; nucleotides not matched to a gene: 9. The length of the CDR3 is 14 residues. Germline V gives CDR1 LGHDT, CDR2 YNNKEL (reference sequence). The CDR3 nucleotides are TGTGCCAGCGCCGAACCGGGACTAGCTTACGAGCAGTACTTC. Translating it yields CASAEPGLAYEQYF.

This sequence joins TRBV24-1 and TRBJ2-1; TRBD2 agrees at 7 bases. CDR3 length: 13 amino acids. Germline values: CDR1 KGHDR, CDR2 SFDVKD. Unmatched junction bases numbered 3, after V lost 5 bases and J lost 6 bases. CDR3 nucleotides: TGTGCCACCAGTGCGGGGGGACGCAATGAGCAGTTCTTC. Translation: CATSAGGRNEQFF.

V usage is TRBV5-8 and J usage is TRBJ2-7; 8 bases match TRBD1. V was pared by 4 bases and J by 6 bases, with 12 bases of the junction left unmatched. CDR3 length: 15 residues. CDR1 SGHTS and CDR2 YDEGEE come from the germline V gene. The CDR3 nucleotides read TGTGCCAGCAGCCTCGGTGGACAGGGAATTGTCGAGCAGTACTTC. Protein sequence: CASSLGGQGIVEQYF.

This clonotype was counted ten times or more. The V call is TRBV20-1, the J call TRBJ1-4; D may be TRBD1 (6 bases). This CDR3 region has 14 residues. Per the germline V gene, CDR1 is DFQATT and CDR2 is SNEGSKA (reference sequence). V was trimmed by 5 bases and J by 7 bases, leaving 17 bases between them. CDR3 coding DNA: TGCAGTGCTTCTACTCAGGGGTTCGGTGAAAAACTGTTTTTT. Protein sequence: CSASTQGFGEKLFF.

The chain employs TRBV28 and TRBJ2-7, with TRBD1 identical over 9 bases. CDR1 is MDHEN and CDR2 is SYDVKM in the germline V gene. The CDR3 sequence is 16 residues long. The J segment lost 2 bases and the V segment lost 3 bases, leaving 8 bases of the junction unmatched. For the CDR3, the DNA is TGTGCCAGCAGTTTCCCTAGGGACAGGGCTACCTACGAGCAGTACTTC. It is translated as CASSFPRDRATYEQYF.

The table lists this clonotype with many counts. The rearrangement links TRBV7-2 to TRBJ2-7, with 9 bases that match TRBD2. This CDR3 spans 15 amino acids. The germline gives CDR1 SGHTA, CDR2 FQGNSA. Trimming took 5 bases from V and 6 from J; bases not matched to a gene: 11. In DNA form, the CDR3 reads TGTGCCAGCAGCCCCGAACCGGGACTAGCATTCGAGCAGTACTTC. Its translation is CASSPEPGLAFEQYF. Combining the CDR3 with reference TRBV7-2 and TRBJ2-7 gives the whole variable domain GAGVSQSPSNKVTEKGKDVELRCDPISGHTALYWYRQSLGQGLEFLIYFQGNSAPDKSGLPSDRFSAERTGGSVSTLTIQRTQQEDSAVYLCASSPEPGLAFEQYFGPGTRLTVT.

The chain links TRBV6-2 or TRBV6-3 to TRBJ2-5; a possible D gene is TRBD1 (5 bases). This CDR3 spans 13 amino acids. CDR1 is MNHEY and CDR2 is SVGEGT in the germline V gene. With 3 bases removed from V and 7 bases from J, the gap between germline ends came to 12 bases. CDR3 DNA sequence: TGTGCCAGCAGTTATGGTCGCCAGGGGACCCAGTACTTC. It encodes CASSYGRQGTQYF.

Of note for this clonotype: A much larger clone differs from this one at a single base, so this may be a read error. J is TRBJ1-1 and V is TRBV5-1; 7 bases fit TRBD1. The germline V gene encodes CDR1 SGHRS and CDR2 YFSETQ. The CDR3 totals 15 residues. With V trimmed by 0 bases and J by 6 bases, 8 bases remained unmatched. CDR3 nucleotide sequence: TGCGCCAGCAGCTTGGCCGGGGCAGGGGGGGCTGAAGCTTTCTTT. Residues: CASSLAGAGGAEAFF.

As to this clonotype: The junction does not match germline at one end; this may be a read error. This rearrangement joins TRBV12-3 or TRBV12-4 to TRBJ2-7; D uncertain. The CDR3 sequence is 12 residues long. Here the CDR3 DNA reads TGTGTCAGCAGTTTAGAGTACTACGAGCAGCACTTC. Translated: CVSSLEYYEQHF.

CDR3: CASMPSGRTYNEQFF. CDR3 sequence (DNA): TGTGCCAGCATGCCTAGCGGGAGGACCTACAATGAGCAGTTCTTC. The chain combines TRBV12-3 or TRBV12-4 with TRBJ2-1, with 11 bases aligning to TRBD2. V shed 7 bases and J 2 bases; nucleotides not matched to a gene: 4. The CDR3 covers 15 residues.

This clonotype was observed many times. This chain uses TRBV20-1 with TRBJ1-5; D remains unclear. V shed 0 bases and J shed 0 bases, with 9 bases lying between them. This CDR3 has 15 amino acids. CDR1 is DFQATT, CDR2 SNEGSKA, per germline (reference sequence). CDR3: CSARDPRPSNQPQHF. The CDR3 bases are TGCAGTGCTAGAGACCCCCGGCCTAGCAATCAGCCCCAGCATTTT.